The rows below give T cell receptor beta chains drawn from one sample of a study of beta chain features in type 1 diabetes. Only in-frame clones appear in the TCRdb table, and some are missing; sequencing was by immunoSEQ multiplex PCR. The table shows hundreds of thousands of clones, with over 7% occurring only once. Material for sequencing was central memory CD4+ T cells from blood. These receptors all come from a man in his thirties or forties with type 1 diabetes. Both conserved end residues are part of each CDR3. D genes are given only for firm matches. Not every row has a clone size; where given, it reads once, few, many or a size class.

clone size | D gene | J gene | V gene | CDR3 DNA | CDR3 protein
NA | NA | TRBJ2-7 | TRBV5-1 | TGCGCCAGCAGCTTGTCGTTAGGGAACGACGAGCAGTACTTC | CASSLSLGNDEQYF
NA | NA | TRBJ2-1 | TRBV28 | TGTGCCAGCAGTTTTGGGAACACATACAATGAGCAGTTCTTC | CASSFGNTYNEQFF
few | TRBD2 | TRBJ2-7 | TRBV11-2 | TGTGCCAGCAGCTTGGGGACTAGCGGGGGGTTCTACGAGCAGTACTTC | CASSLGTSGGFYEQYF
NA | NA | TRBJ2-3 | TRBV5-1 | TGCGCCAGCAGGGCGTTAGATACGCAGTATTTT | CASRALDTQYF
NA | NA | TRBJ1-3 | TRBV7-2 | TGTGCCAGCAGCTCTTCAACAGGAAACACCATATATTTT | CASSSSTGNTIYF
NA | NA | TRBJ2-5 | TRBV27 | TGTGCCAGCAGTCAATCTTGGGTAGAACAAGAGACCCAGTACTTC | CASSQSWVEQETQYF
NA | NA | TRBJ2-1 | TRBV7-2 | TGTGCCAGCAGCTTAGGTGTGGACAATGAGCAGTTCTTC | CASSLGVDNEQFF
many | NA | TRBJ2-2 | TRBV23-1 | TGCGCCAGCACCCCTGGGGCCTCCGGGGAGCTGTTTTTT | CASTPGASGELFF
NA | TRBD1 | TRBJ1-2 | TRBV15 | TGTGCCACCAGCAGAGGCGGAGACAGGGGAGGCGGCTACACCTTC | CATSRGGDRGGGYTF
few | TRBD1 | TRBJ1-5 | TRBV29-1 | TGCAGCGTTGTGGACAGGGGAGGACAGCCCCAGCATTTT | CSVVDRGGQPQHF
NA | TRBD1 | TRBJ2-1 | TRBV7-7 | TGTGCTAGCACCCTTAGGCACCTGGACAGGGGAGCATACAATGAGCAGTTCTTC | CASTLRHLDRGAYNEQFF
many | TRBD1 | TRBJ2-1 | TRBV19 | TGTGCCAGTAGTAGCCAGGGGGCCCAGTGGAATGAGCAGTTCTTC | CASSSQGAQWNEQFF
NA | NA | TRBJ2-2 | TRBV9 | TGTGCCAGCAGCGTACGGCAAAACAGACTCAACACCGGGGAGCTGTTTTTT | CASSVRQNRLNTGELFF
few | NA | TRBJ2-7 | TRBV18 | TGTGCCAGCTCACCATCCATCAGGGAGCAGTACTTC | CASSPSIREQYF
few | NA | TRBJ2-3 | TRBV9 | TGTGCCAGCAGCGAGAGGGGGACTCCCGGGGCAGATACGCAGTATTTT | CASSERGTPGADTQYF
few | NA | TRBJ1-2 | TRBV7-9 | TGTGCCAGCAGCTTAGCGTCTCCAGGGAGCTATGGCTACACCTTC | CASSLASPGSYGYTF
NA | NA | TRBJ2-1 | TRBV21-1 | TGTGCCAGCAGCCCCCGGCCCTACAATGAGCAGTTCTTC | CASSPRPYNEQFF
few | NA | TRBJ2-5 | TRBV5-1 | TGCGCCAGCAGCTTGAGCCAGCTGCCCCAAGAGACCCAGTACTTC | CASSLSQLPQETQYF
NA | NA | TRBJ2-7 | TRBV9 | TGTGCCAGCAGCGTCCGGGACACCGCCTACGAGCAGTACTTC | CASSVRDTAYEQYF
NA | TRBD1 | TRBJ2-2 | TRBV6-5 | TGTGCCAGCAGTCCACGGACAGGGTGGGGCGGGGAGCTGTTTTTT | CASSPRTGWGGELFF
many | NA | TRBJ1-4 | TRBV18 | TGTGCCAGCCGCGCGTCGGGGATCCCCTCAACTAATGAAAAACTGTTTTTT | CASRASGIPSTNEKLFF
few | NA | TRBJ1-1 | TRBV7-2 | TGTGCCAGCACCAATTACAGGGCTCCTGAAGCTTTCTTT | CASTNYRAPEAFF
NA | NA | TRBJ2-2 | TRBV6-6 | TGTGCCAGCAGCTCTAGCTTCGGGGAGCTGTTTTTT | CASSSSFGELFF
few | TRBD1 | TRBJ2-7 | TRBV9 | TGTGCCAGCATCAATCCGAGGGACCGGGACAGGGGAAACGAGCAGTACTTC | CASINPRDRDRGNEQYF
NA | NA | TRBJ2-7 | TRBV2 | TGTGCCAGCAGACCGGATAGGGACTACGAGCAGTACTTC | CASRPDRDYEQYF
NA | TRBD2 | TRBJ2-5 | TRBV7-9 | TGTGCCAGCAGTCTCCGAGGACTAGCGGGGAGCCAAGAGACCCAGTACTTC | CASSLRGLAGSQETQYF
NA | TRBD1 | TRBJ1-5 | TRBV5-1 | TGCGCCAGCAGCCCTGAGTCCGGGACAGGGAGGCCCCAGCATTTT | CASSPESGTGRPQHF
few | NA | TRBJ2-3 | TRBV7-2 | TGTGCCAGCAGCACTCATAGCACAGATACGCAGTATTTT | CASSTHSTDTQYF
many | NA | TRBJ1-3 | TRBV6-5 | TGTGCCAGCAGTTACTTCGCCGGAAACACCATATATTTT | CASSYFAGNTIYF
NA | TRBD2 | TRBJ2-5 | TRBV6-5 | TGTGCCAGCAGAGCGGGGGGGAAAGAGACCCAGTACTTC | CASRAGGKETQYF
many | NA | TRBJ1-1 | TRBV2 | TGTGCCAGCAGCCAGGAACGGAACACTGAAGCTTTCTTT | CASSQERNTEAFF
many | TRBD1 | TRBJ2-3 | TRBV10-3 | TGTGCCACAACAGGGGCACTCACAGATACGCAGTATTTT | CATTGALTDTQYF